Below are 22 T cell receptor beta chains sequenced from a single sample in a study of blood T cell repertoires in COVID-19. Using immunoSEQ multiplex PCR, the repertoire was profiled, and TCRdb retains in-frame clones only, with some absent. This sample carries around 140,000 clones, approximately 87% of them seen once, and the ten largest clones take roughly two fifths. The specimen was peripheral blood. All receptors come from a human donor in a cohort sampled during active COVID-19.

This clone has just one count. The J gene is TRBJ2-1, the V gene TRBV7-3; D unclear. The CDR3 contains 16 residues. Trimming left V 0 bases short and J 5 bases short, with 14 bases between. The germline V gene has CDR1 SGHTA and CDR2 FQGTGA. CDR3 sequence (DNA): TGTGCCAGCAGCTTAACGTCCCGGAGCAATAACAATGAGCAGTTCTTC. It yields the protein CASSLTSRSNNNEQFF.

This chain's CDR3 is CASSLSDRVNEQFF. Here the CDR3 DNA reads TGCGCCAGCAGCCTTTCCGACAGGGTGAATGAGCAGTTCTTC. The V call is TRBV5-1, the J call TRBJ2-1, with 7 bases lining up with TRBD1. CDR3 length equals 14 residues. Germline V gene sequence: CDR1 SGHRS, CDR2 YFSETQ. The junction had 8 bases not matched to a gene; V was cut back by 4 bases and J by 7 bases. Drawing the rest from reference TRBV5-1 and TRBJ2-1, the complete variable domain is KAGVTQTPRYLIKTRGQQVTLSCSPISGHRSVSWYQQTPGQGLQFLFEYFSETQRNKGNFPGRFSGRQFSNSRSEMNVSTLELGDSALYLCASSLSDRVNEQFFGPGTRLTVL.

The chain joins TRBV5-8 to TRBJ2-3, with D possibly matching TRBD2 (5 bases). Germline assignment: CDR1 SGHTS and CDR2 YDEGEE. This CDR3 has 14 amino acids. V lost 7 bases and J lost 3, with 15 bases in between. In DNA form, the CDR3 reads TGTGCCAGCTCTATTTTCCGGGGTACAGATACGCAGTATTTT. This translates into CASSIFRGTDTQYF.

This chain joins TRBV4-2 and TRBJ1-6, with 8 nucleotides matching TRBD1. Trimming removed 1 base from V and 9 bases from J; junction bases left unmatched: 8. CDR1 is LGHNA and CDR2 is YNFKEQ in the germline V gene. This CDR3 is 16 amino acids long. CDR3 nucleotide sequence: TGTGCCAGCAGCCAAGCCGGGTCAGGGGGCGGTTCACCCCTCCACTTT. Amino acid sequence: CASSQAGSGGGSPLHF.

The sample holds a few counts of this clone. J is TRBJ1-6 and V is TRBV5-1, with 7 bases matching TRBD1. Germline loops: CDR1 SGHRS, CDR2 YFSETQ. The CDR3 contains 16 residues. V shed 1 base, J shed 4 bases, and the junction held 5 bases outside the gene matches. CDR3 DNA: TGCGCCAGCAGCTTGAGAGGGGGCTCTTATAATTCACCCCTCCACTTT. Its translation is CASSLRGGSYNSPLHF.

This clone was seen only once. V usage is TRBV27 and J usage is TRBJ1-6, with 10 positions matching TRBD1. This CDR3 has 17 residues. The germline V gene has CDR1 MNHEY and CDR2 SMNVEV (reference sequence). J gave up 2 bases and V 5 bases, and 6 bases lay outside the gene matches. The CDR3 DNA sequence: TGTGCCAGCAGTGCGCGACAGGGGGCCCCCTATAATTCACCCCTCCACTTT. Translating it yields CASSARQGAPYNSPLHF.

This clone was observed once. The chain employs TRBV2 and TRBJ2-4; 9 bases are shared with TRBD1. This CDR3 is 15 amino acids long. V dropped 2 bases and J dropped 7; count of bases not matched to a gene: 6. In germline, CDR1 is SNHLY, CDR2 FYNNEI. The CDR3 sequence: CASSEFTGTGNIQYF. CDR3 nucleotide sequence: TGTGCCAGCAGTGAATTTACAGGGACAGGGAACATTCAGTACTTC.

V and J are TRBV19 and TRBJ2-1; weak D call: TRBD1 (6 bases). This CDR3 comprises 14 residues. Germline CDR1 is LNHDA and CDR2 is SQIVND (reference sequence). V was cut by 3 bases and J by 7 bases, with 13 bases left in between. This CDR3 is CASSIPGGSNEQFF. The CDR3, as DNA: TGTGCCAGTAGTATCCCTGGGGGCTCGAATGAGCAGTTCTTC. Combining the CDR3 with reference TRBV19 and TRBJ2-1 gives the whole variable domain DGGITQSPKYLFRKEGQNVTLSCEQNLNHDAMYWYRQDPGQGLRLIYYSQIVNDFQKGDIAEGYSVSREKKESFPLTVTSAQKNPTAFYLCASSIPGGSNEQFFGPGTRLTVL.

The chain uses TRBV6-2 or TRBV6-3 and TRBJ1-6; 9 bases align to TRBD1. This CDR3 is built from 14 residues. J was trimmed by 14 bases and V by 5 bases; bases with no gene match: 10. CDR1 and CDR2 (germline): MNHEY, SVGEGT. This CDR3 is CASSPGTGSGSLHF. In DNA form, the CDR3 reads TGTGCCAGCAGTCCCGGGACAGGGTCTGGGTCCCTCCACTTT.

V is TRBV19 and J is TRBJ2-4, with D unclear. V lost 2 bases and J 8 bases, leaving 10 bases between the germline ends. Germline loops: CDR1 LNHDA, CDR2 SQIVND (reference sequence). This CDR3 contains 13 residues. CDR3 in amino acids: CASSIQVRDIQYF. The DNA for the CDR3 is TGTGCCAGTAGTATACAGGTCCGCGACATTCAGTACTTC.

The rearrangement uses TRBV6-5 and TRBJ1-4; 7 nucleotides line up with TRBD1. The CDR3 runs to 14 residues. The trim removed 6 bases at V and 0 bases at J, leaving 1 base unmatched. The germline gives CDR1 MNHEY, CDR2 SVGAGI. The CDR3 DNA reads TGTGCCAGCAGGACAGGGCCAACTAATGAAAAACTGTTTTTT. It yields the protein CASRTGPTNEKLFF.

The V and J genes are TRBV5-1 and TRBJ2-5; no firm D call. The CDR3 runs 14 residues. Germline-derived CDR1 and CDR2 are SGHRS and YFSETQ. Trimming left V 3 bases short and J 2 bases short, with 11 bases between. CDR3 DNA: TGCGCCAGCAGCTCACCGACAAGACAAGAGACCCAGTACTTC. This sequence encodes CASSSPTRQETQYF.

The chain has TRBV11-3 and TRBJ2-1; 7 bases are shared with TRBD2. V gave up 1 base and J gave up 2 bases; unmatched junction bases: 5. Germline V gene lookup returns CDR1 SGHNT and CDR2 YENEEA. The CDR3 loop spans 16 amino acids. CDR3 bases: TGTGCCAGCAGCTTAGGTGGGGGGGTCACCTACAATGAGCAGTTCTTC. This gives the protein CASSLGGGVTYNEQFF. The variable domain in full, with the rest retrieved from reference TRBV11-3 and TRBJ2-1, is EAGVVQSPRYKIIEKKQPVAFWCNPISGHNTLYWYLQNLGQGPELLIRYENEEAVDDSQLPKDRFSAERLKGVDSTLKIQPAELGDSAVYLCASSLGGGVTYNEQFFGPGTRLTVL.

The chain is built from TRBV21-1 and TRBJ2-3; the table's D call, TRBD2, was not checked against the DNA. TRBV21-1 is assigned pseudogene status. The CDR3 length is 21 residues. This CDR3 is CASSKERKKLAVTTSTDTQYF. The CDR3, as DNA: TGTGCCAGCAGCAAAGAAAGGAAAAAACTAGCGGTTACAACTAGCACAGATACGCAGTATTTT.

The rearrangement joins TRBV7-3 to TRBJ1-2; 9 positions agree with TRBD1. V lost 2 bases, J lost 2 bases, and 0 bases stayed unmatched. Per the germline V gene, CDR1 is SGHTA and CDR2 is FQGTGA. The CDR3 extends over 14 amino acids. The CDR3 nucleotides are TGTGCCAGCAGCTTAGGACAGGGGAACTATGGCTACACCTTC. As protein: CASSLGQGNYGYTF.

This chain's CDR3 is CAVSSKNQPQHF. CDR3 nucleotides: TGTGCCGTATCGAGCAAAAATCAGCCCCAGCATTTT. This chain uses TRBV30 with TRBJ1-5; no clear D. The CDR3 sequence is 12 residues long. Germline V lookup: CDR1 GTSNPN, CDR2 SVGIG (reference sequence). V lost 8 bases and J 4 bases, leaving 12 bases between the germline ends.

This sequence joins TRBV18 and TRBJ2-3; TRBD2 might be the D (5 bases). Germline V lookup: CDR1 KGHSH, CDR2 LQKENI. The CDR3 runs 13 residues. V was pared by 5 bases and J by 6 bases, with 12 bases between. The CDR3 loop is CASSKRDSDTQYF. The CDR3 DNA follows: TGTGCCAGCTCAAAACGGGATTCCGATACGCAGTATTTT.

A few counts support this clone. The rearrangement uses TRBV6-5 and TRBJ1-2; D is unresolved. Trimming took 0 bases from V and 4 from J, leaving 6 bases between them. The CDR3 sequence is 13 residues long. Germline V gene lookup returns CDR1 MNHEY and CDR2 SVGAGI. Here the CDR3 reads CASSYSPIYGYTF. The DNA of the CDR3 is TGTGCCAGCAGTTACTCGCCTATCTATGGCTACACCTTC.

This chain uses TRBV4-1 with TRBJ2-3, with 8 bases matching TRBD2. Germline lookup yields CDR1 MGHRA and CDR2 YSYEKL. Trimming took 2 bases from V and 7 from J; bases not matched to a gene: 8. This CDR3 contains 15 residues. The CDR3 reads CASSQLSGVPNTQYF. For the CDR3, the DNA is TGCGCCAGCAGCCAACTTAGCGGGGTTCCGAATACGCAGTATTTT.

This sequence joins TRBV6-1 and TRBJ1-2; perhaps TRBD1 as D (5 bases). Germline CDR1 is MNHNS and CDR2 is SASEGT. The V end lost 2 bases, the J end lost 7 bases, and 14 bases lay between the germline ends. The CDR3 extends over 14 amino acids. CDR3 sequence (DNA): TGTGCCAGCAGTGAAACGTTCCAGGGCCGTGGCTACACCTTC. It codes for CASSETFQGRGYTF.

The chain is built from TRBV24-1 and TRBJ2-1; 9 positions agree with TRBD2. J was trimmed by 7 bases and V by 7 bases; bases with no gene match: 10. CDR1 KGHDR and CDR2 SFDVKD come from the germline V gene. The CDR3 sequence is 15 residues long. DNA for the CDR3: TGTGCCACCAGCGACGCTAGCGGGATGGGGAATGAGCAGTTCTTC. Its protein is CATSDASGMGNEQFF.

CDR3 sequence reads: CASSLVARGDTQYF. The CDR3 bases are TGTGCCAGCAGCTTAGTGGCGAGAGGAGATACGCAGTATTTT. This chain uses TRBV7-2 with TRBJ2-3; D gene ambiguous. Germline-derived CDR1 and CDR2 are SGHTA and FQGNSA. The CDR3 has 14 residues. V dropped 1 base and J dropped 5 bases, with 10 bases sitting between them.